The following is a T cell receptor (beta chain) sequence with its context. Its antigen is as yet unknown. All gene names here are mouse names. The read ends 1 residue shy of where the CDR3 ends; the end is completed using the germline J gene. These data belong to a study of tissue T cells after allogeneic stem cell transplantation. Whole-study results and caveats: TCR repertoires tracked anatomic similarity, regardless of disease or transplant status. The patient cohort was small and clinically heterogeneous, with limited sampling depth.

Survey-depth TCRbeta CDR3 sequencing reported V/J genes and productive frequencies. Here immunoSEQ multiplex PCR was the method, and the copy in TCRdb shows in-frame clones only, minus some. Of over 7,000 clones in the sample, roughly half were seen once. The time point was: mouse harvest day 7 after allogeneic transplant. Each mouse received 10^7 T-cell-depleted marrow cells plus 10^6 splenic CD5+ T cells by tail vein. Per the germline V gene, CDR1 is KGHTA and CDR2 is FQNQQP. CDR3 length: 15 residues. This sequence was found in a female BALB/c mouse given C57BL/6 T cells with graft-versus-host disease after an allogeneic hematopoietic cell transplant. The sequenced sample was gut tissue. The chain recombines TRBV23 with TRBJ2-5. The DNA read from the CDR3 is TGCTCCAGCAGTCAATCGTCCGGGGGCTTAGACACCCAGTAC. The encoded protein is CSSSQSSGGLDTQY. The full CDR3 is CSSSQSSGGLDTQYF. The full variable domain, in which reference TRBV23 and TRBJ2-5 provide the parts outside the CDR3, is DAAVTQKPRYLIKMKGQEAEMKCIPEKGHTAVFWYQQKQSKELKFLIYFQNQQPLDQIDMVKERFSAVCPSSSLCSLGIRTCEAEDSALYLCSSSQSSGGLDTQYFGPGTRLLVL.